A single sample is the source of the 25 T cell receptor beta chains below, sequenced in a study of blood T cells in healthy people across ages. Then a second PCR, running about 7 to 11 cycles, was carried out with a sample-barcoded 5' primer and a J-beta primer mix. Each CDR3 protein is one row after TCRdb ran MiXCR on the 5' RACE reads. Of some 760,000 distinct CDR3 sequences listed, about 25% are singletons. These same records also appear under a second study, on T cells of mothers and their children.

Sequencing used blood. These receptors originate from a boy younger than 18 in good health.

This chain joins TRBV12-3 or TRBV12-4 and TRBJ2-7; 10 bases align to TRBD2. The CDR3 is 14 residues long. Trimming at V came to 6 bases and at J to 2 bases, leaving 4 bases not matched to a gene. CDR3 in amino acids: CASSQLAGTYEQYF. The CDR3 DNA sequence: TGTGCCAGCAGCCAACTAGCGGGGACCTACGAGCAGTACTTC.

The CDR3 DNA is TGTGCCAGCAGCTTAGTCCCCACTAGCGAATACGAGCAGTACTTC. It codes for CASSLVPTSEYEQYF. The rearrangement links TRBV7-2 to TRBJ2-7, with 7 bases identical to TRBD2. CDR3 length: 15 residues. CDR1 SGHTA and CDR2 FQGNSA come from the germline V gene. Trimming removed 1 base from V and 4 bases from J; junction bases left unmatched: 7.

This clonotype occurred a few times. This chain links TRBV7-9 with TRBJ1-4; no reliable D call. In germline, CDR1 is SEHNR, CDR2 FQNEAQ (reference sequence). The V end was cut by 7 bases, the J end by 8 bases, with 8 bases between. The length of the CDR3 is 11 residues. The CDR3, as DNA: TGTGCCAGCACCTCTGGGGAAAAACTGTTTTTT. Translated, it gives CASTSGEKLFF.

CDR3 coding DNA: TGTGCCAGCAGTAAGGTCCCGCGGGAGGCCCCAGATACGCAGTATTTT. It encodes CASSKVPREAPDTQYF. The V and J genes are TRBV6-5 and TRBJ2-3, with 8 bases lining up with TRBD2. The ends lost 5 bases at V and 4 bases at J; junction bases unmatched: 11. Germline V gene data show CDR1 as MNHEY and CDR2 as SVGAGI. The CDR3 length is 16 residues.

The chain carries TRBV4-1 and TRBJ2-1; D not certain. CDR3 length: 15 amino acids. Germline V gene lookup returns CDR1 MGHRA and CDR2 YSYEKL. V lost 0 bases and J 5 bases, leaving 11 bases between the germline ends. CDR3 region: CASSQEDRADNEQFF. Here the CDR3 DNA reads TGCGCCAGCAGCCAAGAAGATCGGGCAGACAATGAGCAGTTCTTC.

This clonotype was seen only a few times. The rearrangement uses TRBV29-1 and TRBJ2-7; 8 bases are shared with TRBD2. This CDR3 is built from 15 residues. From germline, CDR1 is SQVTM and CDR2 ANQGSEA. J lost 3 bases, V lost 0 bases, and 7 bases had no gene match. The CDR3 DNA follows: TGCAGCGTTGAAGATCCTTGGGCGGGAGGCTACGAGCAGTACTTC. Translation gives CSVEDPWAGGYEQYF.

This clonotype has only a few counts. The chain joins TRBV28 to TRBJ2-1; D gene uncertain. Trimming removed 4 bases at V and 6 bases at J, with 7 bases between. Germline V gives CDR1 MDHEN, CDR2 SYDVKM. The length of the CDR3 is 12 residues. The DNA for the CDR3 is TGTGCCAGCAGTTGGGATTTCAATGAGCAGTTCTTC. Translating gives CASSWDFNEQFF.

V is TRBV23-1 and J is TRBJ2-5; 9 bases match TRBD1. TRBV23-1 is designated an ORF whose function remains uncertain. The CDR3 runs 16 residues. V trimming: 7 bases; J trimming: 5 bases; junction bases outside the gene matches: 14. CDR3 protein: CASNRDRVRGMETQYF. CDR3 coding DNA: TGCGCCAGCAACCGGGACAGGGTGCGAGGAATGGAGACCCAGTACTTC.

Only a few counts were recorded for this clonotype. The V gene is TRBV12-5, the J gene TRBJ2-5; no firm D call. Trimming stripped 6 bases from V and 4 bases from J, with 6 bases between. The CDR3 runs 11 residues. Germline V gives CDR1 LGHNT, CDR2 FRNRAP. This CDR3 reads CASGHGETQYF. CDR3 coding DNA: TGTGCTAGTGGCCACGGAGAGACCCAGTACTTC.

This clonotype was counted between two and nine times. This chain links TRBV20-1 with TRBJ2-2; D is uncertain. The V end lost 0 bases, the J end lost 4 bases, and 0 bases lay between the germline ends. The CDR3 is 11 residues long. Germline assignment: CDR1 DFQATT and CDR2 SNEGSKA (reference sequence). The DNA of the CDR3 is TGCAGTGCTAGAGACACCGGGGAGCTGTTTTTT. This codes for CSARDTGELFF.

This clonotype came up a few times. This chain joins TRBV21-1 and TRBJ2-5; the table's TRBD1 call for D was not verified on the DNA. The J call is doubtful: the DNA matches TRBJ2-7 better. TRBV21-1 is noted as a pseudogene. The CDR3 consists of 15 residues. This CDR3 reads CASSRTGGQFYEQYF. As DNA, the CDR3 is TGTGCCAGCAGCAGAACAGGGGGCCAGTTCTACGAGCAGTACTTC.

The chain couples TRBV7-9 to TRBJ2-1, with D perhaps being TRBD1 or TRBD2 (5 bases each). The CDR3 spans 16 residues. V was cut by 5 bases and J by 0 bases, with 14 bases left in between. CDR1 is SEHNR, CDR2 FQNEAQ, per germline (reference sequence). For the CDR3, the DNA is TGTGCCAGCAGCGACCTGGGGGTCGACTCCTACAATGAGCAGTTCTTC. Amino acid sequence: CASSDLGVDSYNEQFF.

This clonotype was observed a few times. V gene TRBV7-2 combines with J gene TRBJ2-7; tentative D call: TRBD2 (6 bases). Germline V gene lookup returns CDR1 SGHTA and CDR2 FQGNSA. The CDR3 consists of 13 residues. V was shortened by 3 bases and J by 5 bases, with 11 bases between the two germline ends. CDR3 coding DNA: TGTGCCAGCAGCTTTCTCGGAGGGGACGAGCAGTACTTC. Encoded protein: CASSFLGGDEQYF. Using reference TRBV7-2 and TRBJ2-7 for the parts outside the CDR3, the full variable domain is GAGVSQSPSNKVTEKGKDVELRCDPISGHTALYWYRQSLGQGLEFLIYFQGNSAPDKSGLPSDRFSAERTGGSVSTLTIQRTQQEDSAVYLCASSFLGGDEQYFGPGTRLTVT.

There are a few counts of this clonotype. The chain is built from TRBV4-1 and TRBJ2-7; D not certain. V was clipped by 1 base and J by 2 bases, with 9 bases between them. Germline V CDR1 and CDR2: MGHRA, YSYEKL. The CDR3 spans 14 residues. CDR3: CASSQVVGTYEQYF. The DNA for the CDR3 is TGCGCCAGCAGCCAAGTGGTCGGAACCTACGAGCAGTACTTC.

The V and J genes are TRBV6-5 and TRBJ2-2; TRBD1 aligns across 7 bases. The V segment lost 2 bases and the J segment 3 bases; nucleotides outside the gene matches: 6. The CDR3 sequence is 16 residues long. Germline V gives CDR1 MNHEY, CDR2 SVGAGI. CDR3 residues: CASSYATGVYTGELFF. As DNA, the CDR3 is TGTGCCAGCAGTTACGCTACAGGGGTATACACCGGGGAGCTGTTTTTT.

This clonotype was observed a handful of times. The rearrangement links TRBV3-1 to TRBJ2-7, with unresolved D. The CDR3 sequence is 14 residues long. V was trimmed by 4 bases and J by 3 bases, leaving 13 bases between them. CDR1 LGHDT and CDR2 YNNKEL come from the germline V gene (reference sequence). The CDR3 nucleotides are TGTGCCAGCAGCCCCCAGGCTTACTTCTACGAGCAGTACTTC. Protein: CASSPQAYFYEQYF.

The CDR3 nucleotides are TGTGCCAGCAGCGGAGGCGACACCGGCTGGGGCCCAAACTATGGCTACACCTTC. Translated, it gives CASSGGDTGWGPNYGYTF. The V call is TRBV7-6, the J call TRBJ1-2; D perhaps matches TRBD1 (5 bases). The V gene lost 5 bases and the J gene lost 2 bases, with 24 bases spanning the gap. The CDR3 spans 18 residues. Per germline, CDR1 SGHVS and CDR2 FNYEAQ. The variable domain in full, with the rest retrieved from reference TRBV7-6 and TRBJ1-2, is GAGVSQSPRYKVTKRGQDVALRCDPISGHVSLYWYRQALGQGPEFLTYFNYEAQQDKSGLPNDRFSAERPEGSISTLTIQRTEQRDSAMYRCASSGGDTGWGPNYGYTFGSGTRLTVV.

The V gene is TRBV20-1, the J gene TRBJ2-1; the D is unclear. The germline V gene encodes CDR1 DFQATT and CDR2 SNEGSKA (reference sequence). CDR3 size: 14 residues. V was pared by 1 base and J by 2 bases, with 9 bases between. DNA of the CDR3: TGCAGTGCTAGAGGGCACTGGACCTACAATGAGCAGTTCTTC. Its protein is CSARGHWTYNEQFF.

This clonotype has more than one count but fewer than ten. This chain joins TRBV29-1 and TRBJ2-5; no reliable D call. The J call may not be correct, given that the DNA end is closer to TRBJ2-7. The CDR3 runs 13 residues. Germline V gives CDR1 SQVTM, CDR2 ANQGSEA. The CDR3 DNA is TGCAGCGTTGGCTGGGGTCAATCCGACGAGCAGTACTTC. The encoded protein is CSVGWGQSDEQYF.

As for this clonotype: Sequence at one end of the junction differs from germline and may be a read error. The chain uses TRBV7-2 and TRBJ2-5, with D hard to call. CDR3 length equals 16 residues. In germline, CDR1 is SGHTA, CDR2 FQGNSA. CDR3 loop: CASNLGRSLYQETQYF. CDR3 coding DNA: TGTGCCAGCAACTTAGGAAGGTCCCTGTACCAAGAGACCCAGTACTTC.

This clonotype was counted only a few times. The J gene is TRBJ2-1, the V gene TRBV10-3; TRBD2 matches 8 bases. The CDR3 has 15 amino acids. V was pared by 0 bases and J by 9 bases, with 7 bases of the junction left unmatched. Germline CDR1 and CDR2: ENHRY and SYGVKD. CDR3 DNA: TGTGCCATCAGTGAGTCAGCGGGAGCGCCCGGTGAGCAGTTCTTC. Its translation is CAISESAGAPGEQFF.

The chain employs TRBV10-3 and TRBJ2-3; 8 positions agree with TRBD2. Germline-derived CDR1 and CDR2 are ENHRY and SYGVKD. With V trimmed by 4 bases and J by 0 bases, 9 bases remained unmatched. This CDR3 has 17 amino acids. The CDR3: CAISGRPAGDSTDTQYF. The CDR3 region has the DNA TGTGCCATCAGTGGAAGGCCAGCGGGAGATAGCACAGATACGCAGTATTTT.

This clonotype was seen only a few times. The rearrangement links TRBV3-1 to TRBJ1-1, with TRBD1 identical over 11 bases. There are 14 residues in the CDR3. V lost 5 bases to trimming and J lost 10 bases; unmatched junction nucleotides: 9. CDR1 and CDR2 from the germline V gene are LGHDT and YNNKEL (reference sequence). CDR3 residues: CASSLGTGGLGAFF. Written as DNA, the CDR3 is TGTGCCAGCAGCTTAGGGACAGGGGGGCTAGGAGCTTTCTTT.

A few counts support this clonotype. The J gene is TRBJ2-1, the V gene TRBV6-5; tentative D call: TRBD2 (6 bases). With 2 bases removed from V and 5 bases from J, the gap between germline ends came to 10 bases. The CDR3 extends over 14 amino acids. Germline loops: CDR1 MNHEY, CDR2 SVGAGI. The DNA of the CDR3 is TGTGCCAGCAGTTACGGGACTGCTAACAATGAGCAGTTCTTC. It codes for CASSYGTANNEQFF.

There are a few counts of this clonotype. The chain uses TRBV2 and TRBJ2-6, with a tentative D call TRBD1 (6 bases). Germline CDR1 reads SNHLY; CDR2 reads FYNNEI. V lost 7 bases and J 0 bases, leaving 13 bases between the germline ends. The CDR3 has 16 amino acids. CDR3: CASITQGNSGANVLTF. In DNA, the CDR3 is TGTGCCAGCATTACCCAGGGGAACTCTGGGGCCAACGTCCTGACTTTC.